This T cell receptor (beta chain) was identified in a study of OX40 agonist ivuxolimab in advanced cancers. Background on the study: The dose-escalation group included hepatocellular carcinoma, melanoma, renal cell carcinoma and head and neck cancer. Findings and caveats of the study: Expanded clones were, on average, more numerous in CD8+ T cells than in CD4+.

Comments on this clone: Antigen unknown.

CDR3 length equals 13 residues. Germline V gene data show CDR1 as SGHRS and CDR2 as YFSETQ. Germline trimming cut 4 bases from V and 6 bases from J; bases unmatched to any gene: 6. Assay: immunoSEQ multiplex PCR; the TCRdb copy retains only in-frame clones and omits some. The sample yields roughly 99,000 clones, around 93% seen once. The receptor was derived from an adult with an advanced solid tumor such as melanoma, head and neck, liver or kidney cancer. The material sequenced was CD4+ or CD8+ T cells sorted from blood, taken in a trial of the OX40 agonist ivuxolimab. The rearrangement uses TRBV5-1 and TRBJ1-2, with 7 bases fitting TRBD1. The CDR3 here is CASSLTGTDGYTF. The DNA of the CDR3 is TGCGCCAGCAGCCTCACGGGGACAGATGGCTACACCTTC.